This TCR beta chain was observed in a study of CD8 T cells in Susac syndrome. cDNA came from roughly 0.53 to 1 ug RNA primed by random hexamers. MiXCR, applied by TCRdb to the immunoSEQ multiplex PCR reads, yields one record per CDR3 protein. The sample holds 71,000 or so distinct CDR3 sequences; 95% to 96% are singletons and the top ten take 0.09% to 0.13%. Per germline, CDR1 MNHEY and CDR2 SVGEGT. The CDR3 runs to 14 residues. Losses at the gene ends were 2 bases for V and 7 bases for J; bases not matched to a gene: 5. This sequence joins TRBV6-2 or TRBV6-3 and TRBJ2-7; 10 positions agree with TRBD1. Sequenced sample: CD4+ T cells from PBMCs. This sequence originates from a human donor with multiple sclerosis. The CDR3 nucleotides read TGTGCCAGCAGTTACGCGCGGGACAGGGGAGAGCAGTACTTC. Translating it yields CASSYARDRGEQYF.